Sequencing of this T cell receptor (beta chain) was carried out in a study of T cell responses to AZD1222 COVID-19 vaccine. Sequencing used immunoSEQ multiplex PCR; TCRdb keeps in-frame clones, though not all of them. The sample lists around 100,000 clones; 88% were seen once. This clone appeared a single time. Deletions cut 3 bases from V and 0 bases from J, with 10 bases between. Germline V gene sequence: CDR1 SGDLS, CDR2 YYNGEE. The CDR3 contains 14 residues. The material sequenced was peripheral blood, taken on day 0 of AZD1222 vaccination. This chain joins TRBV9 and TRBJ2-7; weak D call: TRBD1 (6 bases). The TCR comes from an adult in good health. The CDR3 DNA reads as TGTGCCAGCAGCGCCCGGACAGACTCCTACGAGCAGTACTTC. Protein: CASSARTDSYEQYF.